The clone carrying this TCR beta chain appeared a few times. Its antigen remains unidentified. The CDR3 extends over 14 amino acids. CDR1 is SGDLS and CDR2 is YYNGEE in the germline V gene. V was shortened by 2 bases and J by 0 bases, with 9 bases between the two germline ends. Repertoires were generated with immunoSEQ multiplex PCR, while TCRdb's copy carries only in-frame clones and drops some. The sample lists tens of thousands of clones; around 90% were seen once. This sample is part of a study of T cell responses to AZD1222 COVID-19 vaccine. Study-level information: Pooling was applied to second doses at about 4 or about 12 weeks.

Overall study findings and caveats: At 160-218 and 743-854, vaccine-associated CD4 TCRs were dominant, and they spanned spike. Clonal diversity was possibly underestimated; the donors were predominantly white British and more often female. Reportedly, nearly half of unique spike TCRs recognized epitopes outside B.1.351/B.1.1.7 mutations.

This clonotype was obtained from an adult in good health. This chain connects TRBV9 to TRBJ2-7, with D tentatively TRBD2 (6 bases). Sequenced material: peripheral blood, taken on day 0 of AZD1222 vaccination. Here the CDR3 reads CASSVRDFSYEQYF. In nucleotides, the CDR3 is TGTGCCAGCAGCGTGCGGGACTTCTCCTACGAGCAGTACTTC.